The clone carrying this TCR beta chain was counted only a few times. Residents of about two dozen US areas, aged about 18 to 89 years, made up the participants. Cohort placement rested on clinical history that participants reported themselves. The sample comes from a study of blood T cell repertoires in COVID-19. Study details: Samples representing acute and convalescent COVID-19 were sourced from the United States, Italy and Spain.

In the original processing: For nucleated cells, counts were estimated from reference gene primer amplification. Profiling relied on immunoSEQ multiplex PCR, and the TCRdb table lists in-frame clones only, not all of them. V, J and clone size reflect that table, while D and trimming were determined from the DNA. Among over 200,000 clones listed, 84% were seen once. The CDR3 contains 16 residues. Germline values: CDR1 SEHNR, CDR2 FQNEAQ (reference sequence). Germline trimming cut 7 bases from V and 10 bases from J; bases unmatched to any gene: 13. The genes are TRBV7-9 and TRBJ2-1; 13 bases agree with TRBD2. Sequencing was carried out using PBMCs or T cells enriched from blood (not recorded which). The TCR comes from a middle-aged woman who had recovered from COVID-19. DNA of the CDR3: TGTGCCAGCACCAAAAACAGGGGACTAGCGGGAAGAGAGCAGTTCTTC. Its translation: CASTKNRGLAGREQFF.